These 15 T cell receptor beta chains originate from one sample sequenced in a study of blood T cell repertoires in COVID-19. Produced via immunoSEQ multiplex PCR; TCRdb's table is partial and in-frame only. The data show roughly 300,000 clones, with approximately 90% seen just once and under 7% held by the top ten. The sample consisted of peripheral blood. These receptors all stem from a woman under 40 with COVID-19, enrolled during active disease.

The V and J genes are TRBV3-1 (or the pseudogene TRBV3-2) and TRBJ2-3, with D perhaps TRBD1 (5 bases). The CDR3 covers 14 residues. The V end lost 3 bases, the J end lost 0 bases, and 7 bases lay between the germline ends. Germline values: CDR1 LGHDT, CDR2 YNNKEL (reference sequence). This chain's CDR3 is CASSQQGSTDTQYF. CDR3 DNA: TGTGCCAGCAGCCAGCAGGGAAGCACAGATACGCAGTATTTT.

The gene calls are TRBV9 and TRBJ1-1, with D perhaps matching TRBD1 (5 bases). V lost 0 bases and J 6 bases, leaving 15 bases between the germline ends. The V gene's germline CDR1 is SGDLS and CDR2 YYNGEE. The CDR3 has 15 residues. CDR3 amino acids: CASSVEARRDAEAFF. CDR3 DNA: TGTGCCAGCAGCGTAGAGGCGAGGAGGGACGCTGAAGCTTTCTTT.

V gene TRBV29-1 combines with J gene TRBJ1-5; D is unclear. Per germline, CDR1 SQVTM and CDR2 ANQGSEA. Trimming shortened V by 6 bases and J by 6 bases, and 21 bases separated the two germline ends. The CDR3 runs 15 residues. As DNA, the CDR3 is TGCAGCGTGGCCGGCGAGGGTATGGAATCTCAGCCCCAGCATTTT. Amino acids: CSVAGEGMESQPQHF.

The chain combines TRBV9 with TRBJ2-1; TRBD1 might be the D (6 bases). Germline V gives CDR1 SGDLS, CDR2 YYNGEE. The CDR3 has 13 residues. V was pared by 0 bases and J by 5 bases, with 6 bases between. Written as DNA, the CDR3 is TGTGCCAGCAGCGTAGGGACAGACAATGAGCAGTTCTTC. Residues: CASSVGTDNEQFF. Drawing the rest from reference TRBV9 and TRBJ2-1, the complete variable domain is DSGVTQTPKHLITATGQRVTLRCSPRSGDLSVYWYQQSLDQGLQFLIQYYNGEERAKGNILERFSAQQFPDLHSELNLSSLELGDSALYFCASSVGTDNEQFFGPGTRLTVL.

The chain carries TRBV5-1 and TRBJ1-3; 7 nucleotides line up with TRBD1. This CDR3 spans 17 amino acids. With V trimmed by 4 bases and J by 3 bases, 13 bases remained unmatched. CDR1 is SGHRS and CDR2 is YFSETQ in the germline V gene. In DNA, the CDR3 is TGCGCCAGCAGCCTATGGCCGGGGACAGCATATGGAAACACCATATATTTT. Residues: CASSLWPGTAYGNTIYF. The full variable domain, completed using reference TRBV5-1 and TRBJ1-3, is KAGVTQTPRYLIKTRGQQVTLSCSPISGHRSVSWYQQTPGQGLQFLFEYFSETQRNKGNFPGRFSGRQFSNSRSEMNVSTLELGDSALYLCASSLWPGTAYGNTIYFGEGSWLTVV.

This chain connects TRBV19 to TRBJ2-3, with TRBD2 identical over 7 bases. CDR3 length equals 13 residues. Germline loops: CDR1 LNHDA, CDR2 SQIVND (reference sequence). With 7 bases clipped from V and 7 bases from J, the junction kept 8 bases outside the gene matches. CDR3: CASTGGSLYTQYF. In DNA, the CDR3 is TGTGCCAGTACTGGCGGGAGCTTATATACGCAGTATTTT.

The genes are TRBV10-3 and TRBJ1-5; D may be TRBD1 (5 bases). The germline V and J ends were trimmed by 10 bases and 3 bases, with 13 bases remaining between them. Germline loops: CDR1 ENHRY, CDR2 SYGVKD. The CDR3 spans 13 residues. Here the CDR3 DNA reads TGTGCCACCGCCGGGGGTTACAATCAGCCCCAGCATTTT. As protein: CATAGGYNQPQHF.

A word on this clone: The sample has other DNA sequences that encode this CDR3 too. The V call is TRBV6-5, the J call TRBJ1-5, with 9 bases aligning to TRBD1. V lost 8 bases to trimming and J lost 7 bases; unmatched junction nucleotides: 3. CDR1 MNHEY and CDR2 SVGAGI come from the germline V gene. CDR3 size: 12 residues. The CDR3 spells CASGQGRQPQHF. In DNA form, the CDR3 reads TGTGCCAGCGGACAGGGGCGCCAGCCCCAGCATTTT.

This rearrangement joins TRBV5-3 to TRBJ2-4; D remains unclear. TRBV5-3 is labeled an ORF, and its function is uncertain. V gave up 1 base and J gave up 0 bases, with 11 bases separating them. The CDR3 extends over 16 amino acids. The CDR3 DNA reads TGTGCCAGAAGCTTGTCAAGTGACATAGCCAAAAACATTCAGTACTTC. Amino acids: CARSLSSDIAKNIQYF.

The V gene is TRBV9, the J gene TRBJ2-7; TRBD1 is a possible D gene (5 bases). The CDR3 has 15 amino acids. CDR1 is SGDLS, CDR2 YYNGEE, per germline. V lost 0 bases to trimming and J lost 2 bases, with 12 bases between them. This CDR3 reads CASSVAGEGAYEQYF. The CDR3 DNA reads TGTGCCAGCAGCGTAGCTGGGGAAGGGGCCTACGAGCAGTACTTC.

The J gene is TRBJ1-2, the V gene TRBV7-9; a weak D match, TRBD1 (6 bases). The length of the CDR3 is 13 residues. Germline V gene sequence: CDR1 SEHNR, CDR2 FQNEAQ (reference sequence). The ends were cut back, 6 bases at V and 7 bases at J, with 15 bases in the middle. Written as DNA, the CDR3 is TGTGCCAGCAGGCCAACAGGGCAAGCTGGCTACACCTTC. Its protein product is CASRPTGQAGYTF.

A single count supports this clone. The identical CDR3 is also encoded by other nucleotide sequences in the sample. The gene calls are TRBV30 and TRBJ2-3; 13 nucleotides agree with TRBD2. V shed 0 bases and J 4 bases; nucleotides not matched to a gene: 1. There are 15 residues in the CDR3. Germline CDR1 reads GTSNPN; CDR2 reads SVGIG (reference sequence). The CDR3 sequence is CAWSVLAGGSDTQYF. CDR3 sequence (DNA): TGTGCCTGGAGTGTACTAGCGGGAGGGTCAGATACGCAGTATTTT.

The chain employs TRBV6-5 and TRBJ1-5; D is possibly TRBD1 (6 bases). Germline lookup yields CDR1 MNHEY and CDR2 SVGAGI. V lost 6 bases and J 3 bases, leaving 9 bases between the germline ends. This CDR3 has 13 residues. CDR3 sequence reads: CASSQGHNQPQHF. Here the CDR3 DNA reads TGTGCCAGCAGCCAGGGACACAATCAGCCCCAGCATTTT.

This clone showed up just once. The rearrangement links TRBV27 to TRBJ1-2; D remains unclear. CDR1 MNHEY and CDR2 SMNVEV come from the germline V gene (reference sequence). This CDR3 comprises 16 residues. V lost 3 bases to trimming and J lost 2 bases, with 16 bases between them. CDR3 amino acids: CASSLTAALPNYGYTF. As DNA, the CDR3 is TGTGCCAGCAGTTTGACTGCCGCCTTACCCAACTATGGCTACACCTTC.

V gene TRBV7-2 combines with J gene TRBJ1-5; D unresolved. The V end lost 2 bases, the J end lost 2 bases, and 13 bases lay between the germline ends. The CDR3 spans 16 residues. Germline CDR1 and CDR2: SGHTA and FQGNSA. CDR3 protein: CASSLPRGYGNQPQHF. CDR3 nucleotide sequence: TGTGCCAGCAGCTTACCTCGGGGTTATGGCAATCAGCCCCAGCATTTT. Full variable domain (remainder filled in from reference TRBV7-2 and TRBJ1-5): GAGVSQSPSNKVTEKGKDVELRCDPISGHTALYWYRQSLGQGLEFLIYFQGNSAPDKSGLPSDRFSAERTGGSVSTLTIQRTQQEDSAVYLCASSLPRGYGNQPQHFGDGTRLSIL.